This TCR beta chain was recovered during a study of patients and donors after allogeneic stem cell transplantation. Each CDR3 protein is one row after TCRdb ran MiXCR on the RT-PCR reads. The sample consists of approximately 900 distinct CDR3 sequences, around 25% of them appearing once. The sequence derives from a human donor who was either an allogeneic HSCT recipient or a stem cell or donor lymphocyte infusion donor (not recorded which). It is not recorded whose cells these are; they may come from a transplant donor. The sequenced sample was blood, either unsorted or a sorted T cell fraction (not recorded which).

The CDR3 loop reads CASSPGGRADTQYF. The DNA for the CDR3 is TGTGCCAGCAGTCCTGGGGGGCGGGCAGATACGCAGTATTTT. The V gene is TRBV2, the J gene TRBJ2-3; D tentatively reads TRBD1 or TRBD2 (6 bases each). The CDR3 has 14 amino acids. The germline CDR1 and CDR2 sequences are SNHLY and FYNNEI. V lost 5 bases and J lost 4, with 13 bases in between. Together with reference TRBV2 and TRBJ2-3, the CDR3 gives the full variable domain: EPEVTQTPSHQVTQMGQEVILRCVPISNHLYFYWYRQILGQKVEFLVSFYNNEISEKSEIFDDQFSVERPDGSNFTLKIRSTKLEDSAMYFCASSPGGRADTQYFGPGTRLTVL.